Below, 14 T cell receptor beta chains from the same sample are listed, as sequenced in a study of T cells in Graves' hyperthyroidism and ophthalmopathy. It was RNA transcripts that yielded the amplified TCR beta CDR3 regions. HTBI primers were the set used in a first-round RT-PCR of the TCR CDR3. Each CDR3 protein is one row after TCRdb ran MiXCR on the multiplex PCR reads. The table lists hundreds of thousands of distinct CDR3 sequences, approximately 15% of them singletons. Material: blood. The receptors originated from a woman between 50 and 59 years old with Graves' ophthalmopathy.

This chain uses TRBV6-2 or TRBV6-3 with TRBJ1-6; no definite D call. Trimming removed 6 bases from V and 7 bases from J, with 16 bases in between. The CDR3 is 15 amino acids. Germline CDR1 is MNHEY and CDR2 is SVGEGT. Written as DNA, the CDR3 is TGTGCCAGCAGGGACGGACCGAGCCCGAATTCACCCCTCCACTTT. Its translation: CASRDGPSPNSPLHF.

Details on this clonotype: This may come from a read error, since a much larger clone is one base off. The chain joins TRBV27 to TRBJ2-6; 7 nucleotides line up with TRBD1. The CDR3 totals 16 residues. Germline V gives CDR1 MNHEY, CDR2 SMNVEV (reference sequence). The CDR3 DNA reads TGTGTCAGCAGGAGGACAGGTAATTCTGGGGCCAACGTCCTGACTTTC. Encoded protein: CVSRRTGNSGANVLTF. The whole variable domain, remainder taken from reference TRBV27 and TRBJ2-6, is EAQVTQNPRYLITVTGKKLTVTCSQNMNHEYMSWYRQDPGLGLRQIYYSMNVEVTDKGDVPEGYKVSRKEKRNFPLILESPSPNQTSLYFCVSRRTGNSGANVLTFGAGSRLTVL.

There are many counts of this clonotype. The chain recombines TRBV6-1 with TRBJ1-5; no firm D call. V lost 2 bases, J lost 6 bases, and 14 bases lay in between. Germline values: CDR1 MNHNS, CDR2 SASEGT. The CDR3 runs to 15 residues. The CDR3 nucleotides are TGTGCCAGCAGTGAACTCGGGATATACGGTCAGCCCCAGCATTTT. The encoded protein is CASSELGIYGQPQHF.

This clonotype has ten or more counts. J is TRBJ2-1 and V is TRBV2; 7 bases match TRBD2. Germline V gene sequence: CDR1 SNHLY, CDR2 FYNNEI. CDR3 size: 15 residues. V shed 4 bases and J 4 bases; nucleotides not matched to a gene: 7. CDR3 in DNA: TGTGCCAGCAGTGTTGGACTAGACAATTACAATGAGCAGTTCTTC. Protein product: CASSVGLDNYNEQFF.

The chain couples TRBV27 to TRBJ2-7; D is unresolved. Trimming left V 5 bases short and J 3 bases short, with 20 bases between. CDR1 and CDR2 (germline): MNHEY, SMNVEV (reference sequence). The length of the CDR3 is 16 residues. The CDR3 region has the DNA TGTGCCAGCAGTACCCATCGATTACGTGGCGGCTACGAGCAGTACTTC. Amino acids: CASSTHRLRGGYEQYF.

The chain carries TRBV7-9 and TRBJ2-1, with 11 bases identical to TRBD2. Germline CDR1 is SEHNR and CDR2 is FQNEAQ (reference sequence). V shed 6 bases and J 7 bases; nucleotides not matched to a gene: 11. The CDR3 spans 16 residues. The CDR3 nucleotides read TGTGCCAGCAGTCGGGACTCTAGCGGGGGGCAAAATGAGCAGTTCTTC. It translates to CASSRDSSGGQNEQFF.

This clonotype was counted ten times or more. The chain carries TRBV27 and TRBJ2-3; 8 bases fit TRBD1. The junction had 4 bases not matched to a gene; V was cut back by 3 bases and J by 2 bases. CDR3 length: 15 amino acids. Germline V lookup: CDR1 MNHEY, CDR2 SMNVEV (reference sequence). The CDR3, as DNA: TGTGCCAGCAGTTTCGGACAGGGTGACACAGATACGCAGTATTTT. Amino acid sequence: CASSFGQGDTDTQYF.

This clonotype was counted many times. V gene TRBV6-1 combines with J gene TRBJ2-3; 10 bases map to TRBD2. CDR1 is MNHNS, CDR2 SASEGT, per germline. This CDR3 contains 14 residues. V dropped 9 bases and J dropped 5; count of bases not matched to a gene: 8. DNA of the CDR3: TGTGCCAGTGGGCTAGCGGGAGATGGAGATACGCAGTATTTT. It specifies CASGLAGDGDTQYF.

The chain combines TRBV6-4 with TRBJ2-1; the D is unclear. The CDR3 has 16 amino acids. Germline values: CDR1 MRHNA, CDR2 SNTAGT. Trimming left V 6 bases short and J 0 bases short, with 15 bases between. The CDR3 nucleotides read TGTGCCAGCAGCCTAGACTCTCTGCGCTCCTACAATGAGCAGTTCTTC. Encoded protein: CASSLDSLRSYNEQFF.

In its sample, this clonotype was seen a few times. Just one base apart from a much larger clone, this may be a read error. The chain couples TRBV7-9 to TRBJ2-1; D is perhaps TRBD2 (6 bases). The CDR3 contains 17 residues. CDR1 is SEHNR and CDR2 is FQNEAQ in the germline V gene (reference sequence). The ends were cut back, 1 base at V and 0 bases at J, with 13 bases in the middle. For the CDR3, the DNA is TGTGCCAGCAGCTTAGACCCGGGGACTTCCTCCTACAATGAGCAGTTCTTC. Translating it yields CASSLDPGTSSYNEQFF. Filled out from reference TRBV7-9 and TRBJ2-1, the complete variable domain reads DTGVSQNPRHKITKRGQNVTFRCDPISEHNRLYWYRQTLGQGPEFLTYFQNEAQLEKSRLLSDRFSAERPKGSFSTLEIQRTEQGDSAMYLCASSLDPGTSSYNEQFFGPGTRLTVL.

This clonotype was seen many times. The rearrangement links TRBV5-6 to TRBJ2-5; D unclear. CDR1 is SGHDT, CDR2 YYEEEE, per germline. The CDR3 is 14 amino acids. Trimming shortened V by 2 bases and J by 5 bases, and 13 bases separated the two germline ends. The DNA for the CDR3 is TGTGCCAGCAGCTTAACGGACCAGTGGGAGACCCAGTACTTC. This sequence encodes CASSLTDQWETQYF.

This chain joins TRBV12-5 and TRBJ2-2; no clear D. Germline V lookup: CDR1 LGHNT, CDR2 FRNRAP. Trimming took off 0 bases at V and 0 bases at J, with 11 bases between the two ends. This CDR3 comprises 17 residues. The CDR3 DNA is TGTGCTAGTGGTTTGGTAGTTTTCCGCGCGAACACCGGGGAGCTGTTTTTT. It is translated as CASGLVVFRANTGELFF.

This sequence joins TRBV12-3 or TRBV12-4 and TRBJ2-2; the match to TRBD1 covers 7 bases. Trimming at V came to 7 bases and at J to 2 bases, leaving 7 bases not matched to a gene. This CDR3 spans 15 amino acids. The CDR3 DNA sequence: TGTGCCAGCACCCCCACAGGGGAAAACACCGGGGAGCTGTTTTTT. This sequence encodes CASTPTGENTGELFF.

This clonotype was detected only a few times. J is TRBJ2-1 and V is TRBV5-1, with 7 bases matching TRBD2. The CDR3 covers 15 residues. CDR1 is SGHRS, CDR2 YFSETQ, per germline. V gave up 3 bases and J gave up 0 bases; unmatched junction bases: 3. The CDR3 sequence: CASSSKRDSYNEQFF. The CDR3 DNA sequence: TGCGCCAGCAGCTCTAAGCGGGACTCCTACAATGAGCAGTTCTTC.